This passage covers 10 T cell receptor beta chains from one sample sequenced in a study of cytomegalovirus exposure and HLA in healthy donors. The PCR ran on 60 Vbeta and 13 Jbeta primers. The table came from immunoSEQ multiplex PCR; TCRdb's copy has only in-frame clones and leaves some out. Altogether over 100,000 clones are present, approximately 81% being singletons, with the ten largest covering under 3%. The specimen sequenced was PBMCs. Receptors were obtained from a young woman in good health and CMV-seropositive.

As DNA, the CDR3 is TGTGCCAGCAGCGTAACAGGGGCCAAATCGTCGGAGACCCAGTACTTC. Its translation: CASSVTGAKSSETQYF. V and J are TRBV9 and TRBJ2-5, with TRBD1 matching 7 bases. The CDR3 has 16 amino acids. The V segment lost 1 base and the J segment 5 bases; nucleotides outside the gene matches: 11. Germline V gene lookup returns CDR1 SGDLS and CDR2 YYNGEE.

This clone was counted once. The chain couples TRBV6-5 to TRBJ2-3; 7 bases are a match to TRBD1. In germline, CDR1 is MNHEY, CDR2 SVGAGI. The trim removed 6 bases at V and 2 bases at J, leaving 5 bases unmatched. CDR3 size: 14 residues. The CDR3: CASSTGTDTDTQYF. The DNA for the CDR3 is TGTGCCAGCAGCACCGGGACAGACACAGATACGCAGTATTTT.

The rearrangement links TRBV5-4 to TRBJ2-7; 10 bases are a match to TRBD1. V was pared by 5 bases and J by 2 bases, with 7 bases of the junction left unmatched. The germline V gene encodes CDR1 SGHNT and CDR2 YYREEE (reference sequence). This CDR3 comprises 15 residues. The CDR3: CASSHRDRGTYEQYF. CDR3 coding DNA: TGTGCCAGCAGTCATAGGGACAGGGGCACCTACGAGCAGTACTTC.

The gene calls are TRBV2 and TRBJ2-7; TRBD2 matches at 7 bases. The length of the CDR3 is 14 residues. Germline V gene sequence: CDR1 SNHLY, CDR2 FYNNEI. Trimming removed 5 bases from V and 6 bases from J; junction bases left unmatched: 10. Here the CDR3 reads CASSTEAGALEQYF. In nucleotides, the CDR3 is TGTGCCAGCAGTACAGAGGCGGGAGCCCTCGAGCAGTACTTC.

The chain has TRBV4-1 and TRBJ2-2; 11 bases align to TRBD1. V lost 0 bases and J lost 4; bases outside the gene matches: 7. This CDR3 region has 18 residues. The germline V gene has CDR1 MGHRA and CDR2 YSYEKL. The CDR3 nucleotides are TGCGCCAGCAGCCAAGATCAAGGACAGGGGGCAACCACCGGGGAGCTGTTTTTT. Amino acids: CASSQDQGQGATTGELFF.

V and J are TRBV28 and TRBJ1-2; D remains unclear. Germline assignment: CDR1 MDHEN and CDR2 SYDVKM. The CDR3 sequence is 14 residues long. V lost 4 bases and J 1 base, leaving 10 bases between the germline ends. CDR3 loop: CASSYSRVNYGYTF. CDR3 sequence (DNA): TGTGCCAGCAGTTACTCAAGAGTTAACTATGGCTACACCTTC.

The gene calls are TRBV6-1 and TRBJ2-3; the D is unclear. Trimming stripped 8 bases from V and 1 base from J, with 10 bases between. Germline V gene lookup returns CDR1 MNHNS and CDR2 SASEGT. CDR3 length: 13 residues. The CDR3 here is CASSQERTDTQYF. The CDR3 nucleotides read TGTGCCAGCTCTCAGGAACGCACAGATACGCAGTATTTT.

This clone showed up many times. This chain joins TRBV12-5 and TRBJ1-1; 10 nucleotides align to TRBD1. The CDR3 is 14 amino acids. Germline CDR1 reads LGHNT; CDR2 reads FRNRAP. J was trimmed by 11 bases and V by 4 bases; bases with no gene match: 10. The DNA for the CDR3 is TGTGCTAGTGGTTCCCCAGGGACAGGGGAGGAGGCTTTCTTT. This codes for CASGSPGTGEEAFF.

The chain combines TRBV7-8 with TRBJ2-7, with D maybe TRBD2 (6 bases). With 0 bases removed from V and 2 bases from J, the gap between germline ends came to 11 bases. Germline loops: CDR1 SGHVS, CDR2 FQNEAQ. CDR3 length equals 15 residues. The CDR3 bases are TGTGCCAGCAGCTTAGCGAGGACTACAGCCTACGAGCAGTACTTC. It yields the protein CASSLARTTAYEQYF.

The chain uses TRBV5-6 and TRBJ1-5, with D unresolved. In germline, CDR1 is SGHDT, CDR2 YYEEEE. This CDR3 has 15 residues. Trimming took off 2 bases at V and 4 bases at J, with 13 bases between the two ends. The CDR3 region is CASSFNWAGNQPQHF. As DNA, the CDR3 is TGTGCCAGCAGCTTTAACTGGGCGGGGAATCAGCCCCAGCATTTT.